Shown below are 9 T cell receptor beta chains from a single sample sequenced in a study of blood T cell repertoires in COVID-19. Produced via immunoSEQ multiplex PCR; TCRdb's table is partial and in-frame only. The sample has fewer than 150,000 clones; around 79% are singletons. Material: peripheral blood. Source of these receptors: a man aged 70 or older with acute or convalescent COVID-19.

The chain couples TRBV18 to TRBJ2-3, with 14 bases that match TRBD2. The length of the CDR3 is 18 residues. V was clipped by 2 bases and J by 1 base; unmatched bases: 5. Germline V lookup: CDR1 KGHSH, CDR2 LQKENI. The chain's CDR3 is CASSPTRLAGGRTDTQYF. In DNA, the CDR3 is TGTGCCAGCTCACCAACGCGACTAGCGGGGGGGCGCACAGATACGCAGTATTTT.

CDR3 in DNA: TGCGCCAGCAGCCTAGGACTAGCGGGGGGACTAGCCAAAAACATTCAGTACTTC. It yields the protein CASSLGLAGGLAKNIQYF. The rearrangement joins TRBV5-1 to TRBJ2-4; TRBD2 agrees at 14 bases. Germline trimming cut 4 bases from V and 0 bases from J; bases unmatched to any gene: 6. This CDR3 has 18 residues. The germline CDR1 and CDR2 sequences are SGHRS and YFSETQ.

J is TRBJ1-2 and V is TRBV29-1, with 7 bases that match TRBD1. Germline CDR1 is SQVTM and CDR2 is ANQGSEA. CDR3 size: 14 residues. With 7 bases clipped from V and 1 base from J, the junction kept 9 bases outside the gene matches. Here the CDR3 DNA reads TGCAGCGCGTTCGACAGGGTAAATAACTATGGCTACACCTTC. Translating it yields CSAFDRVNNYGYTF.

CDR3 sequence reads: CSARSSYEQYF. The DNA for the CDR3 is TGCAGTGCTAGATCTTCCTACGAGCAGTACTTC. The V gene is TRBV20-1, the J gene TRBJ2-7, with unresolved D. From germline, CDR1 is DFQATT and CDR2 SNEGSKA (reference sequence). The CDR3 totals 11 residues. V was pared by 2 bases and J by 1 base, with 3 bases between.

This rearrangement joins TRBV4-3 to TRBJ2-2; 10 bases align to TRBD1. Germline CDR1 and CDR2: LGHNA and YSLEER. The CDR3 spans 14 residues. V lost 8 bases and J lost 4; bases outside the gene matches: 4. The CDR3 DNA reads TGCGCCAGCCAGGGACAGGGGTTCACCGGGGAGCTGTTTTTT. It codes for CASQGQGFTGELFF.

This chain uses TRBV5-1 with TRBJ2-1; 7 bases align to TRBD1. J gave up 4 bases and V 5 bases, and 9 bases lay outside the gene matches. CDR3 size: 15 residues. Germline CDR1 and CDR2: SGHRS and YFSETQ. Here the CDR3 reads CASSPTGTEYNEQFF. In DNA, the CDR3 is TGCGCCAGCAGTCCTACCGGGACAGAATACAATGAGCAGTTCTTC. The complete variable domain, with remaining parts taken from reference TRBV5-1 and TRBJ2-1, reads KAGVTQTPRYLIKTRGQQVTLSCSPISGHRSVSWYQQTPGQGLQFLFEYFSETQRNKGNFPGRFSGRQFSNSRSEMNVSTLELGDSALYLCASSPTGTEYNEQFFGPGTRLTVL.

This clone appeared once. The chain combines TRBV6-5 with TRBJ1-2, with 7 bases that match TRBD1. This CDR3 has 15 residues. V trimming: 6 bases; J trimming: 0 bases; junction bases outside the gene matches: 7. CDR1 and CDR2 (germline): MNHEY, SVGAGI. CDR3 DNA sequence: TGTGCCAGCAGCCGGAAGGGGGCGGCTAACTATGGCTACACCTTC. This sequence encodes CASSRKGAANYGYTF.

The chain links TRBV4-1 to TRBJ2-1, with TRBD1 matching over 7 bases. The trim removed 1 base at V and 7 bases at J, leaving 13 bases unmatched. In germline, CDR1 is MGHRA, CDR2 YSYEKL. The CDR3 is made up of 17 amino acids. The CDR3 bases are TGCGCCAGCAGCCAAGTAGGGGGACAGAAGCTAAGGAATGAGCAGTTCTTC. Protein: CASSQVGGQKLRNEQFF.

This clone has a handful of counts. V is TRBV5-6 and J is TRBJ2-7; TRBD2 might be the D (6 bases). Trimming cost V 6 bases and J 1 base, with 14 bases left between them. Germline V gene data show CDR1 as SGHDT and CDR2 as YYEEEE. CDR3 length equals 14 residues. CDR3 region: CASKRTAGSYEQYF. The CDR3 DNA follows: TGTGCCAGCAAAAGAACGGCGGGATCCTACGAGCAGTACTTC.